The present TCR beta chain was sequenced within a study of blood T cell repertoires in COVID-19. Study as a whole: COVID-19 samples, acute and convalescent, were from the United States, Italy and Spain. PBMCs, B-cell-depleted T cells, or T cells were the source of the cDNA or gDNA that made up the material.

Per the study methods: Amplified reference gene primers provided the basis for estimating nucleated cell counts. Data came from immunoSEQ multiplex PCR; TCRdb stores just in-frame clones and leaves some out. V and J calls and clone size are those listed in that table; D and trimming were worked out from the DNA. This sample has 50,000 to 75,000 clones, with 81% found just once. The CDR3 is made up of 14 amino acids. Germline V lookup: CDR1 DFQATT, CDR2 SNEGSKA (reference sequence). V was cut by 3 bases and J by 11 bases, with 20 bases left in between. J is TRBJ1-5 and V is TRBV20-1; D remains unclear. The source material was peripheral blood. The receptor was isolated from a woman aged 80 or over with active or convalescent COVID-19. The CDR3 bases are TGCAGTGCTAGTCTTCCGGGATCGATGAGAGCCCAGCATTTT. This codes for CSASLPGSMRAQHF.